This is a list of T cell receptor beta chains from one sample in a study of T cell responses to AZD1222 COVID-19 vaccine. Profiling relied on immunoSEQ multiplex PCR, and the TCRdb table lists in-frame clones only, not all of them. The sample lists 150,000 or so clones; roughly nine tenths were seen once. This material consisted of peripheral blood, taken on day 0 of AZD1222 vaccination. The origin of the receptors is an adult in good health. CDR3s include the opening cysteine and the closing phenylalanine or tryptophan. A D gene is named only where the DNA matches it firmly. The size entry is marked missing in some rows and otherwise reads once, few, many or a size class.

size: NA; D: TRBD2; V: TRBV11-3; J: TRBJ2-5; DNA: TGTGCCAGCAGCTTTTTTACTAGCACCCCCGGGGGGGAGACCCAGTACTTC; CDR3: CASSFFTSTPGGETQYF
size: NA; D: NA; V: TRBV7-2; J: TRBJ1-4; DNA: TGTGCCAGCAGCCCTGCCCAGCTGGCGGAAGGCAAACTGTTTTTT; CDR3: CASSPAQLAEGKLFF
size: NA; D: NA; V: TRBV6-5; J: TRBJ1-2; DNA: TGTGCCAGCGCCTCTAGGCTTTTTGAGGGCTACACCTTC; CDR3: CASASRLFEGYTF
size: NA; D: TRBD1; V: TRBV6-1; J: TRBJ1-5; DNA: TGTGCCAGCAGTGAAGCTAGGGGGCAGAATCAGCCCCAGCATTTT; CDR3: CASSEARGQNQPQHF
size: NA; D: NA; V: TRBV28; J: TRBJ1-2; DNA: TGTGCCAGCACCTTAAATGGGCTGGGGGACTATGGCTACACCTTC; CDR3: CASTLNGLGDYGYTF
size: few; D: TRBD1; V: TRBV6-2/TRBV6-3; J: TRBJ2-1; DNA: TGTGCCAGCAGTCGACAGGGTAGGGGATCCAATGAGCAGTTCTTC; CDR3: CASSRQGRGSNEQFF
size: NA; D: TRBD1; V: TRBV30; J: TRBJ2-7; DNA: TGTGCCTGGACACGGAACAGGGGGCCCTACGAGCAGTACTTC; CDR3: CAWTRNRGPYEQYF
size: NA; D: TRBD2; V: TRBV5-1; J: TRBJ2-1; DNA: TGCGCCAGCAGCTTGTCCGGGACTAGCGGGGGGGGCTTCGATGAGCAGTTCTTC; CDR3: CASSLSGTSGGGFDEQFF
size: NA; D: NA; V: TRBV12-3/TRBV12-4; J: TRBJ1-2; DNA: TGTGCCAGCAATCTACAGGGAGGCTCTGGCTACACCTTC; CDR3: CASNLQGGSGYTF
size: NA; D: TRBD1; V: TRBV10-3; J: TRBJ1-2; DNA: TGTGCCATCAGTGAAGAGCCAGGGGGCGCGGGCTATGGCTACACCTTC; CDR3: CAISEEPGGAGYGYTF
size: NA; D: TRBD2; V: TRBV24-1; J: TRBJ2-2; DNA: TGTGCCACCAGTGGGCTAGCGGCGAACACCGGGGAGCTGTTTTTT; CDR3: CATSGLAANTGELFF
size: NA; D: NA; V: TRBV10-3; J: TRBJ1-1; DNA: TGTGCCATCAGTGTGGGCAGGGATGACACTGAAGCTTTCTTT; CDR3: CAISVGRDDTEAFF
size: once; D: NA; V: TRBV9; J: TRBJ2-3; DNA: TGTGCCAGCAGTCTAACCCCCCCCGGTGCGGCCACAGATACGCAGTATTTT; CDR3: CASSLTPPGAATDTQYF
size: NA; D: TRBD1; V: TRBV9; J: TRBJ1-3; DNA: TGTGCCAGCAGCGTAGGGGACAGTTCCCTTTTGGGAGGAAACACCATATATTTT; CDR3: CASSVGDSSLLGGNTIYF
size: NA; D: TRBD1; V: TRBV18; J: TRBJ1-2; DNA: TGTGCCAGCTCCTGGGACAGCCCAGAGTATGGCTACACCTTC; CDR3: CASSWDSPEYGYTF
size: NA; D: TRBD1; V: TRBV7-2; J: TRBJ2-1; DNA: TGTGCCAGCAGACCCACAGGGGGGCTCTCCTACAATGAGCAGTTCTTC; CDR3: CASRPTGGLSYNEQFF
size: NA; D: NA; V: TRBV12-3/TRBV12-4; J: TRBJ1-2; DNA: TGTGCCAGCAGCCTTACAGGGTCCTATGGCTACACCTTC; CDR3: CASSLTGSYGYTF
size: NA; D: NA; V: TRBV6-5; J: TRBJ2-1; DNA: TGTGCCAGCAGTCCCCTACACAATGAGCAGTTCTTC; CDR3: CASSPLHNEQFF
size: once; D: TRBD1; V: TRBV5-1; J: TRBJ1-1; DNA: TGCGCCAGCAGCCGGATACCCACAGGGGCCCTTTGGAGGACTGAAGCTTTCTTT; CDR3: CASSRIPTGALWRTEAFF
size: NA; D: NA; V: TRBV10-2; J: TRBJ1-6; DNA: TGCGCCAGCAGTTTAGGCCCTCCCTATAATTCACCCCTCCACTTT; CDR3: CASSLGPPYNSPLHF
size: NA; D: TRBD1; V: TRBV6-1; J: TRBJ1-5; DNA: TGTGCCAGCAGTGTCCGGGACAGGGGATATAGCAATCAGCCCCAGCATTTT; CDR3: CASSVRDRGYSNQPQHF
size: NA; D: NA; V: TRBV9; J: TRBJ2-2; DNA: TGTGCCAGCAGCGTGGGAGATAACGTGGGTCAGCTGTTTTTT; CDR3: CASSVGDNVGQLFF
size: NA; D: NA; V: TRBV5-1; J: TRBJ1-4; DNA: TGCGCCAGCAGCCCAGAAGGTCTTACGTCTGGTGAAAAACTGTTTTTT; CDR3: CASSPEGLTSGEKLFF
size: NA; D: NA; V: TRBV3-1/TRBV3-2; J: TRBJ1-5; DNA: TGTGCCAGCAGCCAAGCGGGACGGAATCAGCCCCAGCATTTT; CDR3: CASSQAGRNQPQHF
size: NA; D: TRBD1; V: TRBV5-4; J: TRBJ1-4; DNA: TGTGCCAGCAGCTTCCAACAGGGGATGACAGAAAAACTGTTTTTT; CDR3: CASSFQQGMTEKLFF
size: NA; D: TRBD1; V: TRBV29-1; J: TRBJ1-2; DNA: TGCAGCGTTGGGACAGGGGGCGACTATGGCTACACCTTC; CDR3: CSVGTGGDYGYTF
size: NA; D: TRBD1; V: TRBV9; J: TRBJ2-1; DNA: TGTGCCAGCAGCGTAGCCCCGGGACAGGGTCGGGATGAGCAGTTCTTC; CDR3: CASSVAPGQGRDEQFF
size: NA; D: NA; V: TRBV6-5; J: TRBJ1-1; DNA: TGTGCCAGCAATCAGGGCCCTGAAGCTTTCTTT; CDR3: CASNQGPEAFF
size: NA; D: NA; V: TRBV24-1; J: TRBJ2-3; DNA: TGTGCCACCAGTGACCGGGGCGGAGACGGCACAGATACGCAGTATTTT; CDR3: CATSDRGGDGTDTQYF
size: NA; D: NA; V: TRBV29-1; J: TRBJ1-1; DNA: TGCAGCGTTACCACTCCGGGACGTGAAGCTTTCTTT; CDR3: CSVTTPGREAFF
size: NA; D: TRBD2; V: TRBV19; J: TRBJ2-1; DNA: TGTGCCAGTAGGCTAGCGGGAGGCCATTCCTACAATGAGCAGTTCTTC; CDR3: CASRLAGGHSYNEQFF
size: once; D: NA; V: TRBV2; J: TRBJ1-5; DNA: TGTGCCAGCAGCGGGGGGAGACAGGTCGGTAGCAATCAGCCCCAGCATTTT; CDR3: CASSGGRQVGSNQPQHF
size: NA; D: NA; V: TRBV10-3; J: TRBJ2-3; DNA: TGTGCCATCGCCCAGCAGGATACGCAGTATTTT; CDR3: CAIAQQDTQYF
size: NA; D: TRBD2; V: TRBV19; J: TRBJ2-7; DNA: TGTGCCAGTAGTATACGAACTAGCGGGGGACGAGACTACGAGCAGTACTTC; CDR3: CASSIRTSGGRDYEQYF
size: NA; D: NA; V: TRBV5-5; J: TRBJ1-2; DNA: TGTGCCAGCAGCTTGGCTGGGATTCGCTATGGCTACACCTTC; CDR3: CASSLAGIRYGYTF
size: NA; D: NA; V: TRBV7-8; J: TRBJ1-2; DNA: TGTGCCAGCAGCTCTCCGGCACAGGGTTCCTATGGCTACACCTTC; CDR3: CASSSPAQGSYGYTF
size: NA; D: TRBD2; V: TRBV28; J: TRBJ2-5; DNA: TGTGCCAGCAGTCCCCCGACTAGCGGTTCTCAAGAGACCCAGTACTTC; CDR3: CASSPPTSGSQETQYF
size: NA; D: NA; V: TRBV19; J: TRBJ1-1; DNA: TGTGCCAGTAGTCTCGGCCCATCGAACACTGAAGCTTTCTTT; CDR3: CASSLGPSNTEAFF
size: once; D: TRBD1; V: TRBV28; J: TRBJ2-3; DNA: TGTGCCAGCAGGGGACAGGGCCAGGGAACATATACGCAGTATTTT; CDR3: CASRGQGQGTYTQYF
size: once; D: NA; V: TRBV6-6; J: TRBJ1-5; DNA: TGTGCCAGCAGTCCGCACGTCGGGAGGGGAGCTTATAGCAATCAGCCCCAGCATTTT; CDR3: CASSPHVGRGAYSNQPQHF
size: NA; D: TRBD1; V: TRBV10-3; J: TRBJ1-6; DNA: TGTGCCATCAGTGGGGACAGGGGTATTGATTCACCCCTCCACTTT; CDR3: CAISGDRGIDSPLHF
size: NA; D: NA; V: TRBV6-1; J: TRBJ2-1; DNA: TGTGCCAGCAGTGAAACTTGGGGCTTCGATGAGCAGTTCTTC; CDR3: CASSETWGFDEQFF
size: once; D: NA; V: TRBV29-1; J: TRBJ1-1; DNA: TGCAGCGTTGATTTCAGGGGTGGGACTGAAGCTTTCTTT; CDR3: CSVDFRGGTEAFF
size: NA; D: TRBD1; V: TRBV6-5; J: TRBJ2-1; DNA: TGTGCCAGCAGTTCGTTCTGGGACAGATCGGCTGAGCAGTTCTTC; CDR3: CASSSFWDRSAEQFF
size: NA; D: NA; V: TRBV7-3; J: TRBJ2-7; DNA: TGTGCCAGCAGCTCCGGACCGCACTACGAGCAGTACTTC; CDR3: CASSSGPHYEQYF
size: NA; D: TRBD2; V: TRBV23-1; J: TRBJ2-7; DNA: TGCGCCAGCAGTCAATCTTTAGCGGGAGGGCGGAGTTTGAAGCAGTACTTC; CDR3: CASSQSLAGGRSLKQYF
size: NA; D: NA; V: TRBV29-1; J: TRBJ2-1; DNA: TGCAGCGTTGTCGCCGGCTACAATGAGCAGTTCTTC; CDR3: CSVVAGYNEQFF
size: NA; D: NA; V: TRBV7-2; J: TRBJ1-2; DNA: TGTGCCAGCAGCCCGAGGTCCCAGGACTATGGCTACACCTTC; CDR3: CASSPRSQDYGYTF
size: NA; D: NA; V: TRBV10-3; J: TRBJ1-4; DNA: TGTGCCATCAGTGACCGGACAGAGTTAGATGAAAAACTGTTTTTT; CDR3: CAISDRTELDEKLFF
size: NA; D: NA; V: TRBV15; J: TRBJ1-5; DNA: TGTGCCACCAGCAGAGTCTTCTTGGGGGGACGGCGCAATCAGCCCCAGCATTTT; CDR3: CATSRVFLGGRRNQPQHF
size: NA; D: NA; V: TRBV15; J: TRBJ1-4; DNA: TGTGCCACCAGCAGAGCCGACGGGGTTTGGGAAAAACTGTTTTTT; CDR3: CATSRADGVWEKLFF
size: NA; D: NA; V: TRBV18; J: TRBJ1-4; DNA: TGTGCCAGCTCACCCCTCAGGGGTGGAGATGAAAAACTGTTTTTT; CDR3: CASSPLRGGDEKLFF
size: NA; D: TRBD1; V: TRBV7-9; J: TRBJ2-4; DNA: TGTGCCAGCAGCTTGGGGGACAGGGGAACCAAAAACATTCAGTACTTC; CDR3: CASSLGDRGTKNIQYF
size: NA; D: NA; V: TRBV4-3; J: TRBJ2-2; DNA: TGCGCCAGCAGCCAACAGGAACGAAATGCGGGGGAGCTGTTTTTT; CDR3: CASSQQERNAGELFF
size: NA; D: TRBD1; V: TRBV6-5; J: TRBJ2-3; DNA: TGTGCCAGCAGGGACAGGGTGTATACGCAGTATTTT; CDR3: CASRDRVYTQYF